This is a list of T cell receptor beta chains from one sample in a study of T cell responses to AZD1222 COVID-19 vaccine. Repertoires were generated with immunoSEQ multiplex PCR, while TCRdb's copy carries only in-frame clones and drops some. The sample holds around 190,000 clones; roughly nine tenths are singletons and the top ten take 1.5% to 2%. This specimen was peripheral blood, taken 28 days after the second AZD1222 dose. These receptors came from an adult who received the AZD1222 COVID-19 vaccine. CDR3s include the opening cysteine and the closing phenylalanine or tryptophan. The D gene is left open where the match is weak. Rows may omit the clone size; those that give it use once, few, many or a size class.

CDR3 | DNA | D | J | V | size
CASSLSPRSLQGYTF | TGTGCCAGCAGCTTAAGTCCGAGGTCCCTCCAGGGCTACACCTTC | . | TRBJ1-2 | TRBV7-2 | .
CSVGPSAGMGTEAFF | TGCAGCGTTGGCCCCTCCGCAGGGATGGGCACTGAAGCTTTCTTT | . | TRBJ1-1 | TRBV29-1 | .
CSVVIQYNEQFF | TGCAGCGTTGTTATCCAGTACAATGAGCAGTTCTTC | . | TRBJ2-1 | TRBV29-1 | .
CASRSSYYEQYF | TGTGCCAGCAGATCTAGCTACTACGAGCAGTACTTC | . | TRBJ2-7 | TRBV6-5 | .
CASSMGLDRGGGNQPQHF | TGTGCCAGTAGTATGGGACTGGACAGGGGTGGGGGCAATCAGCCCCAGCATTTT | TRBD1 | TRBJ1-5 | TRBV19 | .
CASSELVSRSYGYTF | TGTGCCAGCAGTGAATTGGTCAGCAGGAGCTATGGCTACACCTTC | . | TRBJ1-2 | TRBV2 | once
CASSMWTQISAEQFF | TGTGCCAGTAGTATGTGGACCCAAATCTCGGCTGAGCAGTTCTTC | . | TRBJ2-1 | TRBV19 | .
CASSPRDRGYSSGNTIYF | TGTGCCAGCTCACCGAGGGACAGGGGGTATTCATCTGGAAACACCATATATTTT | TRBD1 | TRBJ1-3 | TRBV18 | .
CASSETLQGSSPLHF | TGTGCCAGCAGTGAAACCCTACAGGGATCTTCACCCCTCCACTTT | . | TRBJ1-6 | TRBV6-1 | .
CASSYSDSANYGYTF | TGTGCCAGCAGTTACTCGGACAGCGCTAACTATGGCTACACCTTC | . | TRBJ1-2 | TRBV6-5 | .
CASSATGGSGYGYTF | TGTGCCAGCAGCGCGACAGGGGGAAGTGGCTATGGCTACACCTTC | TRBD1 | TRBJ1-2 | TRBV9 | .
CASSLDGAGYYSPLHF | TGTGCCAGCAGCTTAGATGGGGCAGGGTATTATTCACCCCTCCACTTT | . | TRBJ1-6 | TRBV7-2 | .
CASSLGQGNTEAFF | TGTGCCAGCAGCCTAGGACAGGGGAACACTGAAGCTTTCTTT | TRBD1 | TRBJ1-1 | TRBV7-9 | .
CASSPLRGGSSYNEQFF | TGTGCCAGCTCACCCCTCCGCGGAGGCAGCTCCTACAATGAGCAGTTCTTC | . | TRBJ2-1 | TRBV18 | .
CASSSRTGVEQYF | TGTGCCAGCAGCTCCCGGACAGGGGTCGAGCAGTACTTC | TRBD1 | TRBJ2-7 | TRBV5-6 | .
CASSLVTTPLAGEHEQYF | TGTGCCAGCAGCTTGGTAACGACCCCGCTAGCGGGCGAGCACGAGCAGTACTTC | TRBD2 | TRBJ2-7 | TRBV5-6 | .
CSVDVRETQYF | TGCAGCGTTGACGTTCGGGAGACCCAGTACTTC | . | TRBJ2-5 | TRBV29-1 | .
CASSWRAGENSPLHF | TGTGCCAGCAGCTGGCGGGCAGGGGAGAATTCACCCCTCCACTTT | . | TRBJ1-6 | TRBV7-2 | once
CASSSLASGSREQYF | TGTGCCAGCAGTTCTTTGGCTAGCGGGAGCCGCGAGCAGTACTTC | TRBD2 | TRBJ2-7 | TRBV6-5 | .
CASGPRTGANVLTF | TGTGCGAGCGGCCCGCGGACTGGGGCCAACGTCCTGACTTTC | . | TRBJ2-6 | TRBV7-9 | .
CASSDEGLATDTQYF | TGTGCCAGCAGTGACGAGGGACTAGCAACAGATACGCAGTATTTT | TRBD2 | TRBJ2-3 | TRBV6-4 | few
CASSIQGINSPLHF | TGTGCCAGTAGTATCCAGGGAATCAATTCACCCCTCCACTTT | . | TRBJ1-6 | TRBV19 | .
CASSYLGSKNIQYF | TGTGCCAGCAGTTACCTGGGGTCAAAAAACATTCAGTACTTC | . | TRBJ2-4 | TRBV6-2/TRBV6-3 | .
CASAVEKLFF | TGTGCCAGCGCTGTTGAAAAACTGTTTTTT | . | TRBJ1-4 | TRBV2 | .
CASSPKATGGPYEQYF | TGTGCCAGCAGCCCCAAGGCGACAGGGGGGCCATACGAGCAGTACTTC | TRBD1 | TRBJ2-7 | TRBV3-1/TRBV3-2 | .
CASSPTSRQPQHF | TGTGCCAGCAGTCCAACTAGCCGGCAGCCCCAGCATTTT | . | TRBJ1-5 | TRBV27 | .
CASSESPSSPNTIYF | TGTGCCAGCAGTGAATCGCCATCGTCACCAAACACCATATATTTT | . | TRBJ1-3 | TRBV25-1 | .